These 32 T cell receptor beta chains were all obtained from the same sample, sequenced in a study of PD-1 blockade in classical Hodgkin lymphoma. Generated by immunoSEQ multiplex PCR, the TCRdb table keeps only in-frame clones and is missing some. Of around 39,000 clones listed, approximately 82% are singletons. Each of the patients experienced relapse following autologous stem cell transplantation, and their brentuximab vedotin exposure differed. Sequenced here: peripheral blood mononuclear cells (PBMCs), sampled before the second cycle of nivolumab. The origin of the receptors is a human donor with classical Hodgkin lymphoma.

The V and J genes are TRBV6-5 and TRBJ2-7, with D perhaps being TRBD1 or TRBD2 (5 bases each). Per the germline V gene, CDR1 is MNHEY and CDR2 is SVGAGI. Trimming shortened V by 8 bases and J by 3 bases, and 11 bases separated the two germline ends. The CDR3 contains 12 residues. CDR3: CASRGEIYEQYF. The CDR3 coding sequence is TGTGCCAGCCGAGGGGAAATCTACGAGCAGTACTTC.

This chain's CDR3 is CASSLDGPSGNTIYF. The CDR3 coding sequence is TGTGCCAGCAGCTTAGACGGTCCCTCTGGAAACACCATATATTTT. V usage is TRBV11-2 and J usage is TRBJ1-3, with D uncertain. The CDR3 totals 15 residues. Germline V gene data show CDR1 as SGHAT and CDR2 as FQNNGV. V was shortened by 0 bases and J by 0 bases, with 6 bases between the two germline ends.

For the CDR3, the DNA is TGTGCCAGCAGCCTTAGTAGGGGTGAGCAGTTCTTC. Protein product: CASSLSRGEQFF. The rearrangement joins TRBV7-2 to TRBJ2-1; the D gene is possibly TRBD1 (5 bases). V lost 5 bases, J lost 9 bases, and 11 bases lay in between. The CDR3 totals 12 residues. Per the germline V gene, CDR1 is SGHTA and CDR2 is FQGNSA.

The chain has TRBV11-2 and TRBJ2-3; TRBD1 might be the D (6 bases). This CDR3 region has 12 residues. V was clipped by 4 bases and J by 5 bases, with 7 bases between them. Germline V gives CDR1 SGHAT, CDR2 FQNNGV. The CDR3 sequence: CASSSQGDTQYF. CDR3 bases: TGTGCCAGCAGCTCACAGGGAGATACGCAGTATTTT. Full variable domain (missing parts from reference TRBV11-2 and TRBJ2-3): EAGVAQSPRYKIIEKRQSVAFWCNPISGHATLYWYQQILGQGPKLLIQFQNNGVVDDSQLPKDRFSAERLKGVDSTLKIQPAKLEDSAVYLCASSSQGDTQYFGPGTRLTVL.

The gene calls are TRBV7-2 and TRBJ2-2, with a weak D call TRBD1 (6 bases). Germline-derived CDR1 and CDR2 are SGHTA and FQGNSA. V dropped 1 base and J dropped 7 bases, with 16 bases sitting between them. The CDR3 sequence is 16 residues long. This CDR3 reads CASSLVVGRGYGELFF. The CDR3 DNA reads TGTGCCAGCAGCTTAGTAGTGGGCAGGGGTTACGGGGAGCTGTTTTTT.

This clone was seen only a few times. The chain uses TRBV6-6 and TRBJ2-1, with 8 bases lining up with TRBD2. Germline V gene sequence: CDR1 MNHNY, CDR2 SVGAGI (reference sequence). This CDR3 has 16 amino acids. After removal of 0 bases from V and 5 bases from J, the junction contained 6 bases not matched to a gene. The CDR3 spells CASSYSNSGANNEQFF. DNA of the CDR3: TGTGCCAGCAGTTACTCGAATAGCGGGGCGAACAATGAGCAGTTCTTC.

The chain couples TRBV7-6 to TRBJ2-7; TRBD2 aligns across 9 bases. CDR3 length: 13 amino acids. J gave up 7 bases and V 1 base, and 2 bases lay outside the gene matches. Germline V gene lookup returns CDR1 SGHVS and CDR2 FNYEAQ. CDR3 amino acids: CASSLVTSGEQYF. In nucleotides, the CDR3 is TGTGCCAGCAGCTTAGTTACTAGCGGGGAGCAGTACTTC. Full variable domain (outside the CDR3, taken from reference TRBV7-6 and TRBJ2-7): GAGVSQSPRYKVTKRGQDVALRCDPISGHVSLYWYRQALGQGPEFLTYFNYEAQQDKSGLPNDRFSAERPEGSISTLTIQRTEQRDSAMYRCASSLVTSGEQYFGPGTRLTVT.

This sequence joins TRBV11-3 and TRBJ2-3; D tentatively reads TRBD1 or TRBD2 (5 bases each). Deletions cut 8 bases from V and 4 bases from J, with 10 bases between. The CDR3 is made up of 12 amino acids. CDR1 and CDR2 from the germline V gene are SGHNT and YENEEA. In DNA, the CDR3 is TGTGCCAGCCGAGGGGTTTCAGATACGCAGTATTTT. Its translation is CASRGVSDTQYF.

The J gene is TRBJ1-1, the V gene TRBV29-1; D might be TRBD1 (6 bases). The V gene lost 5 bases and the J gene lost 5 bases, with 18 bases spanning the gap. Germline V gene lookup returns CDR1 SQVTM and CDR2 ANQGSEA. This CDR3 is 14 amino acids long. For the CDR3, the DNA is TGCAGCGTTCACAAGCCAGGGGCTGCGACTGAAGCTTTCTTT. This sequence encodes CSVHKPGAATEAFF.

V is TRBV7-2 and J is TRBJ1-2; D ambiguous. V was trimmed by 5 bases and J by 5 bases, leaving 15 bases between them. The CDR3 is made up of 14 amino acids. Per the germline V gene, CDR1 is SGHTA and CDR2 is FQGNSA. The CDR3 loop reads CASSNPLSLYGYTF. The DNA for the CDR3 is TGTGCCAGCAGCAATCCGCTTTCCCTTTATGGCTACACCTTC.

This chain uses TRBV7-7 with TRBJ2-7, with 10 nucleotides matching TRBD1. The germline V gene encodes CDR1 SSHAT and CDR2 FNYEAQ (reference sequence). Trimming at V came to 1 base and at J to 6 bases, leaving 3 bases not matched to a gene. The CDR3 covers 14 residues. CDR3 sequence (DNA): TGTGCCAGCAGCTTAGGACAGGGGGCGGGCGAGCAGTACTTC. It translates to CASSLGQGAGEQYF.

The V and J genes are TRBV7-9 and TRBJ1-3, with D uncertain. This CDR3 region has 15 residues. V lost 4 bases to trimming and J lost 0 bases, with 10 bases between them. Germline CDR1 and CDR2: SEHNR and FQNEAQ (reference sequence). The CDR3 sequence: CASSSERFSGNTIYF. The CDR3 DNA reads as TGTGCCAGCAGCTCAGAAAGATTCTCTGGAAACACCATATATTTT.

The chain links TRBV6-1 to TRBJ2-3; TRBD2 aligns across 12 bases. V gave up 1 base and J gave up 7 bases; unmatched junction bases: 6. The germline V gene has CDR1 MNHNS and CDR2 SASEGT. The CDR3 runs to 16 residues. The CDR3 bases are TGTGCCAGCAGTGAAGACCCTAGCGGGGGGGGAAATACGCAGTATTTT. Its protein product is CASSEDPSGGGNTQYF.

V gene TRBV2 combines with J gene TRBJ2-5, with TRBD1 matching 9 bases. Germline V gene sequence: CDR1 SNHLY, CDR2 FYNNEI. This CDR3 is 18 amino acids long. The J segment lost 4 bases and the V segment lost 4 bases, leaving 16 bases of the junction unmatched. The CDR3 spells CASSAGFRDRETTETQYF. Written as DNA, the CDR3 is TGTGCCAGCAGTGCGGGGTTCCGGGACAGGGAGACAACAGAGACCCAGTACTTC.

Here the CDR3 reads CASSVAPGGDTQYF. DNA for the CDR3: TGTGCCAGCAGCGTAGCGCCGGGAGGGGATACGCAGTATTTT. The chain links TRBV9 to TRBJ2-3; 8 nucleotides agree with TRBD2. Germline CDR1 and CDR2: SGDLS and YYNGEE. CDR3 length equals 14 residues. With 0 bases clipped from V and 6 bases from J, the junction kept 3 bases outside the gene matches.

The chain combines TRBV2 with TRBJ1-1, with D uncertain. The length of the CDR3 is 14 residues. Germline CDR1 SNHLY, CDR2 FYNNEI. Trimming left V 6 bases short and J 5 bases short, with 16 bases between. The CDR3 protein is CASSTLPEGTEAFF. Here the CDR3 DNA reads TGTGCCAGCAGCACCCTACCGGAGGGTACTGAAGCTTTCTTT.

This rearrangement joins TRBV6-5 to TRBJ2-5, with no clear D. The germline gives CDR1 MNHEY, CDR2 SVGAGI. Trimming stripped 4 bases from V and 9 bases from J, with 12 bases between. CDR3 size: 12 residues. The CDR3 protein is CASSSLFQAQYF. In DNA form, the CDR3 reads TGTGCCAGCAGTTCCTTGTTCCAGGCCCAGTACTTC.

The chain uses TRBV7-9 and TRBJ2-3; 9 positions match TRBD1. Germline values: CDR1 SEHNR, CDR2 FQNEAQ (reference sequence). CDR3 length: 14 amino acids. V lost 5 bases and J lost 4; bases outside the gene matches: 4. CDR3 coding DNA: TGTGCCAGCAGCGGTAGACAGGGGGCAGATACGCAGTATTTT. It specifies CASSGRQGADTQYF.

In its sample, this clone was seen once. The CDR3 coding sequence is TGTGCCAGCAGCTTAAGCGTTCTTTACGAGCAGTACTTC. Amino acids: CASSLSVLYEQYF. The chain uses TRBV7-2 and TRBJ2-7; D unclear. The germline CDR1 and CDR2 sequences are SGHTA and FQGNSA. The CDR3 covers 13 residues. V lost 2 bases and J lost 4, with 9 bases in between.

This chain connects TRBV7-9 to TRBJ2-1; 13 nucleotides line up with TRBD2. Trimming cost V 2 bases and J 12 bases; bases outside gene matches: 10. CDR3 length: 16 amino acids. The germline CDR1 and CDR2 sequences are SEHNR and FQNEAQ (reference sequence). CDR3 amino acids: CASSLSGARTSGGQFF. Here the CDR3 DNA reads TGTGCCAGCAGCTTATCCGGGGCGAGGACTAGCGGGGGGCAGTTCTTC.

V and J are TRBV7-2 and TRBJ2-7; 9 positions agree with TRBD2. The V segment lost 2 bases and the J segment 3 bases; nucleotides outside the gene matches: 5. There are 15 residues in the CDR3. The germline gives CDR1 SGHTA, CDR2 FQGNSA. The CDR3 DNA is TGTGCCAGCAGCTTAAAAGCGGGGGGAGACTACGAGCAGTACTTC. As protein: CASSLKAGGDYEQYF.

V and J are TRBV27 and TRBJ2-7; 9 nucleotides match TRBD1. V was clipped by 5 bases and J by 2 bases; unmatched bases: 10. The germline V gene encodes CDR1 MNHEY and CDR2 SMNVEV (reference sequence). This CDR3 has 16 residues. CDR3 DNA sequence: TGTGCCAGCAGTCCATCACGGACAGGGGTTCCCTACGAGCAGTACTTC. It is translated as CASSPSRTGVPYEQYF.

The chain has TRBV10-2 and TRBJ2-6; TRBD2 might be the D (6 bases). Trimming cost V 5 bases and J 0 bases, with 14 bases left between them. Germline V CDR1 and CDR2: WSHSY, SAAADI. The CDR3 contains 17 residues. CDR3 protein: CASSNPGTYSGANVLTF. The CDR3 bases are TGCGCCAGCAGTAACCCCGGGACTTACTCTGGGGCCAACGTCCTGACTTTC.

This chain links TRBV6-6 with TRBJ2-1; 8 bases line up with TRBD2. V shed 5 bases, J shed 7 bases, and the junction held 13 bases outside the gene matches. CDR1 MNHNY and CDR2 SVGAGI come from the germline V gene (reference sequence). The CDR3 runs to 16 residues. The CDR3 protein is CASSPPARGGYNEQFF. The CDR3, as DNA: TGTGCCAGCAGTCCGCCGGCACGCGGGGGGTATAATGAGCAGTTCTTC.

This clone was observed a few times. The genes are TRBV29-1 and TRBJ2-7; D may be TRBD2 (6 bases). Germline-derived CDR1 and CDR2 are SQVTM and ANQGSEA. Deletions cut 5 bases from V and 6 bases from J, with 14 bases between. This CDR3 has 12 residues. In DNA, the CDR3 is TGCAGCGTTAGGGTAAATAGCGGCGAGCAGTACTTC. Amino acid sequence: CSVRVNSGEQYF.

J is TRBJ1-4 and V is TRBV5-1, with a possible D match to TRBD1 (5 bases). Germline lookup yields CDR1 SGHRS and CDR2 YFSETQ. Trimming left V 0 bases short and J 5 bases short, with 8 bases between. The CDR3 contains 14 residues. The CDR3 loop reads CASSLDGGNEKLFF. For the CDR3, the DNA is TGCGCCAGCAGCTTGGACGGGGGGAATGAAAAACTGTTTTTT.

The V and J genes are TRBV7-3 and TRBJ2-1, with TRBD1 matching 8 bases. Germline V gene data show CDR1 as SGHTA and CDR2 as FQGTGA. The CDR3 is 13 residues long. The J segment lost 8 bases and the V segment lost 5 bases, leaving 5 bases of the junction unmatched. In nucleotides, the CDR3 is TGTGCCAGCAGCCCAACACAGGGGGATGAGCAGTTCTTC. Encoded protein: CASSPTQGDEQFF.

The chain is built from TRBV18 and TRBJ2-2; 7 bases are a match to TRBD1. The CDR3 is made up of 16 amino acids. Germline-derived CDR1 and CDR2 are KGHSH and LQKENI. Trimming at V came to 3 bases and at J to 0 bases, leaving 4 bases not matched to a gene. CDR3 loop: CASSPWDRSNTGELFF. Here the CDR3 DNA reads TGTGCCAGCTCACCCTGGGACAGATCGAACACCGGGGAGCTGTTTTTT.

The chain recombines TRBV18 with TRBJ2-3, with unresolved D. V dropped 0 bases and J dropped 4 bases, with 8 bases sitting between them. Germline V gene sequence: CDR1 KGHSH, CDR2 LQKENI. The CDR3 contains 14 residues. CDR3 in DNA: TGTGCCAGCTCACCACCAGCACGCGCAGATACGCAGTATTTT. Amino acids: CASSPPARADTQYF.

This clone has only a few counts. DNA for the CDR3: TGTGCCAGCAGCTTATCAGGGGGCGCTGGCTATGGCTACACCTTC. It specifies CASSLSGGAGYGYTF. The gene calls are TRBV11-2 and TRBJ1-2; 8 bases line up with TRBD1. V was pared by 2 bases and J by 4 bases, with 6 bases of the junction left unmatched. This CDR3 region has 15 residues. Germline V CDR1 and CDR2: SGHAT, FQNNGV. Drawing the rest from reference TRBV11-2 and TRBJ1-2, the complete variable domain is EAGVAQSPRYKIIEKRQSVAFWCNPISGHATLYWYQQILGQGPKLLIQFQNNGVVDDSQLPKDRFSAERLKGVDSTLKIQPAKLEDSAVYLCASSLSGGAGYGYTFGSGTRLTVV.

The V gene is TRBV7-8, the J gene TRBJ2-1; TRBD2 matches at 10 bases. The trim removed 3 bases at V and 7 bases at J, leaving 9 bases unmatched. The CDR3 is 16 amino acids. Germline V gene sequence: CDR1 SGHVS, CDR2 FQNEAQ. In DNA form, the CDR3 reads TGTGCCAGCAGCTTCCCTAGCGGGGGCCGTCGAAATGAGCAGTTCTTC. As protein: CASSFPSGGRRNEQFF.

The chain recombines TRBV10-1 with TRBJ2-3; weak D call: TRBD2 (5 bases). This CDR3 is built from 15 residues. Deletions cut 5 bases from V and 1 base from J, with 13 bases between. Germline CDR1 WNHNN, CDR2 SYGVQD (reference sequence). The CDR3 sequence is CASSRGQVRTDTQYF. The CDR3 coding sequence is TGCGCCAGCAGTAGAGGGCAGGTTCGCACAGATACGCAGTATTTT.